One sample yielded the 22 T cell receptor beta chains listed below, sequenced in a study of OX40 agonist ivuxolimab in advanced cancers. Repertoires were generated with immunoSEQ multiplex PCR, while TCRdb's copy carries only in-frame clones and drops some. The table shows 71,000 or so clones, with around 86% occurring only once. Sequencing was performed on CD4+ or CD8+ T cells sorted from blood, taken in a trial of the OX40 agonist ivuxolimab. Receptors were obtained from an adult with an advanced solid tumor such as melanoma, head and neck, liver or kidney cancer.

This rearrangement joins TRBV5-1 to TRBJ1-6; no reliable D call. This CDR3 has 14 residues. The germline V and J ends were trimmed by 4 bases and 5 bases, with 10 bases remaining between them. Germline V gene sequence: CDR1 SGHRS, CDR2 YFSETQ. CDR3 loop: CASSRTFDNSPLHF. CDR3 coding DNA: TGCGCCAGCAGCCGGACCTTCGATAATTCACCCCTCCACTTT.

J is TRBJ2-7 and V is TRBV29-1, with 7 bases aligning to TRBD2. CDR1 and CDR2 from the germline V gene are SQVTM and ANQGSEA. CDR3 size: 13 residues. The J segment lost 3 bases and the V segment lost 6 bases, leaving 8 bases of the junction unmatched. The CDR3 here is CSVGSGGGYEQYF. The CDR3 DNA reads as TGCAGCGTGGGCAGTGGGGGGGGCTACGAGCAGTACTTC.

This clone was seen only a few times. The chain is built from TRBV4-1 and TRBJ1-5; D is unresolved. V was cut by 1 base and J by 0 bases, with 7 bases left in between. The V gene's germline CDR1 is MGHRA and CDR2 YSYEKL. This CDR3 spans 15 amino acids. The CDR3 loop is CASSQGALSNQPQHF. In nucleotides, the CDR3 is TGCGCCAGCAGCCAAGGGGCTCTTAGCAATCAGCCCCAGCATTTT.

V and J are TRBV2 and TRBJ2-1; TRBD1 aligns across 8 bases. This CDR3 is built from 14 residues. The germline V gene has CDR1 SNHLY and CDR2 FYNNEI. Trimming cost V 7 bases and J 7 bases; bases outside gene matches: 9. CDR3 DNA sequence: TGTGCCAGCAAAGAGACAGGGGTGTGGAATGAGCAGTTCTTC. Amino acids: CASKETGVWNEQFF.

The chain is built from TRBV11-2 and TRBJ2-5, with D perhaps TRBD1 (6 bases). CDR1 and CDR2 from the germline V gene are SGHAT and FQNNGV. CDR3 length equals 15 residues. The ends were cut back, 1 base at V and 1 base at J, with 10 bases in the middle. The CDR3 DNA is TGTGCCAGCAGCTTAGCACAGGGCTCCCAAGAGACCCAGTACTTC. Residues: CASSLAQGSQETQYF. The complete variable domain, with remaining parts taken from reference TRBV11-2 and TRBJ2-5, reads EAGVAQSPRYKIIEKRQSVAFWCNPISGHATLYWYQQILGQGPKLLIQFQNNGVVDDSQLPKDRFSAERLKGVDSTLKIQPAKLEDSAVYLCASSLAQGSQETQYFGPGTRLLVL.

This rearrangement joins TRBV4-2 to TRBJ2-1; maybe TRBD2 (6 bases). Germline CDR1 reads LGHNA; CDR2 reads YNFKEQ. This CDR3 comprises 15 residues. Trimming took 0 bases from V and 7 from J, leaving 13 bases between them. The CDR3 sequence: CASSQESIRENEQFF. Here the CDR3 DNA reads TGTGCCAGCAGCCAAGAGTCAATTCGGGAGAATGAGCAGTTCTTC.

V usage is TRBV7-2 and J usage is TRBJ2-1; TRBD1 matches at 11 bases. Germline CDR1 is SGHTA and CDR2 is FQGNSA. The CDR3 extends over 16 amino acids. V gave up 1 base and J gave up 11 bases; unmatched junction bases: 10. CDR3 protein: CASSLVGTGGGRQQFF. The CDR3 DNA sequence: TGTGCCAGCAGCTTAGTTGGGACAGGGGGAGGAAGGCAGCAGTTCTTC.

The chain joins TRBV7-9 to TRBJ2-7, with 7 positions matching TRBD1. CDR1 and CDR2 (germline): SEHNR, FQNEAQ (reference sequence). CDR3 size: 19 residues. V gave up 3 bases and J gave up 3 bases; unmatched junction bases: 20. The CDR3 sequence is CASSLGVGQKPWEYYEQYF. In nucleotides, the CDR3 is TGTGCCAGCAGCTTGGGGGTGGGACAGAAACCATGGGAATACTACGAGCAGTACTTC.

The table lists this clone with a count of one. CDR3 in DNA: TGTGCCAGCAGCTTAGATCTCCGACAGGGTTTTGGCGCTTTCACAGATACGCAGTATTTT. Its translation: CASSLDLRQGFGAFTDTQYF. The rearrangement links TRBV11-2 to TRBJ2-3; 7 bases match TRBD1. J lost 2 bases, V lost 0 bases, and 17 bases had no gene match. Germline V CDR1 and CDR2: SGHAT, FQNNGV. The CDR3 spans 20 residues. Filled out from reference TRBV11-2 and TRBJ2-3, the complete variable domain reads EAGVAQSPRYKIIEKRQSVAFWCNPISGHATLYWYQQILGQGPKLLIQFQNNGVVDDSQLPKDRFSAERLKGVDSTLKIQPAKLEDSAVYLCASSLDLRQGFGAFTDTQYFGPGTRLTVL.

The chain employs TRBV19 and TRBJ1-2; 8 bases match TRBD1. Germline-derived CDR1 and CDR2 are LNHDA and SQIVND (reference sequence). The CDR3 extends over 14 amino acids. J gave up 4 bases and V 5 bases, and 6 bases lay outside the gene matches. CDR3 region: CASSRTGPGYGYTF. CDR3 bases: TGTGCCAGTAGTCGGACAGGGCCGGGCTATGGCTACACCTTC.

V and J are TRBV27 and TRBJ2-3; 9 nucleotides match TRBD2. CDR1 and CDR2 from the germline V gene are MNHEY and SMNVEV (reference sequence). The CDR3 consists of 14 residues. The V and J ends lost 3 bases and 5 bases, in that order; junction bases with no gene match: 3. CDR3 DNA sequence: TGTGCCAGCAGTTTTAATAGCGGGGGAGATACGCAGTATTTT. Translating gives CASSFNSGGDTQYF.

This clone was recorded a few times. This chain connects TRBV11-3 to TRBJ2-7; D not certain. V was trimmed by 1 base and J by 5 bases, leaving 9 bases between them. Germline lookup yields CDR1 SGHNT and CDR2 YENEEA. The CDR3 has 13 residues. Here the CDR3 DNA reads TGTGCCAGCAGCTTAGCAGATACCCACGAGCAGTACTTC. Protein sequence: CASSLADTHEQYF.

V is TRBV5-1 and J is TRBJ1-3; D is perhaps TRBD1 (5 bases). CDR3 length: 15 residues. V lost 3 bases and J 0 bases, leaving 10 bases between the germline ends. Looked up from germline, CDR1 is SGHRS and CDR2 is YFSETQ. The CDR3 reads CASSSSGSSGNTIYF. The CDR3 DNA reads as TGCGCCAGCAGCTCTTCAGGGAGCTCTGGAAACACCATATATTTT.

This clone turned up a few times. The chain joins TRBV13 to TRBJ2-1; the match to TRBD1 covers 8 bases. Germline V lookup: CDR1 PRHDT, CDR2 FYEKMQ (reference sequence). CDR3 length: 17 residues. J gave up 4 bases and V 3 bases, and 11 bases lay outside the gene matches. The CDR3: CASSFSRGRIGYNEQFF. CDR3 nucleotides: TGTGCCAGCAGCTTTTCCAGGGGGCGCATTGGGTACAATGAGCAGTTCTTC.

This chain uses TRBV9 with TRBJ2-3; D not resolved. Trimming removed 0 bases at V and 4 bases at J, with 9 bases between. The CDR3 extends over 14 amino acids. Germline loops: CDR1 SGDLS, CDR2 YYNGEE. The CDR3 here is CASSVGGYADTQYF. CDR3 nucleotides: TGTGCCAGCAGCGTAGGTGGGTATGCAGATACGCAGTATTTT. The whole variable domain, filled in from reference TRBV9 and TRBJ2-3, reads DSGVTQTPKHLITATGQRVTLRCSPRSGDLSVYWYQQSLDQGLQFLIQYYNGEERAKGNILERFSAQQFPDLHSELNLSSLELGDSALYFCASSVGGYADTQYFGPGTRLTVL.

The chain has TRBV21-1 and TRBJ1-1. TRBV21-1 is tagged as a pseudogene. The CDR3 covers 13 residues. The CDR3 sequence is CASTSVVVTEAFF. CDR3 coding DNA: TGTGCCAGCACCTCGGTTGTTGTCACTGAAGCTTTCTTT.

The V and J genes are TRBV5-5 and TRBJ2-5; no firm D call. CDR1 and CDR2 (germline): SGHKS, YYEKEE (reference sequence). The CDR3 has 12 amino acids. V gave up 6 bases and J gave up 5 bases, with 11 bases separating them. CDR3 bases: TGTGCCAGCACCCTGATAGAGGAGACCCAGTACTTC. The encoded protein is CASTLIEETQYF.

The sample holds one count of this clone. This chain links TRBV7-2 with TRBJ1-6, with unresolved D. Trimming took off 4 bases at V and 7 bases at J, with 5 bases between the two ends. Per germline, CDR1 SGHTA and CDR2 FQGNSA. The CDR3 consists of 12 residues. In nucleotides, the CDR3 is TGTGCCAGCAGCTACACCAATTCACCCCTCCACTTT. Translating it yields CASSYTNSPLHF.

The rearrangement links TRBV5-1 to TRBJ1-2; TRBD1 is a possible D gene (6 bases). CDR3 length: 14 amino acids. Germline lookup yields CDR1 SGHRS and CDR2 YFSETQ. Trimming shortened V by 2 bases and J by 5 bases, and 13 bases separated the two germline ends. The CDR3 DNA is TGCGCCAGCAGCTTCGTACAGGGAGGATATGGCTACACCTTC. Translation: CASSFVQGGYGYTF.

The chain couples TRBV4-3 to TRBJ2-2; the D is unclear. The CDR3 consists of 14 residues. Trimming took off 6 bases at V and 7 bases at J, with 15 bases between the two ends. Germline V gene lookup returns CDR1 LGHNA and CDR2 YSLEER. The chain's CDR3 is CASSSKAQNGELFF. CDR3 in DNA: TGCGCCAGCAGTTCTAAGGCGCAAAACGGGGAGCTGTTTTTT.

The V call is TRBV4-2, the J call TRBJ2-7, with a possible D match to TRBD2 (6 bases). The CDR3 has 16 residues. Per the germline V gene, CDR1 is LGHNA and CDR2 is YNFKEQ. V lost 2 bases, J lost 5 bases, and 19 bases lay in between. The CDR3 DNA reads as TGTGCCAGCAGCCAACCTAATAGACTAGGAGGAAACGAGCAGTACTTC. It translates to CASSQPNRLGGNEQYF.

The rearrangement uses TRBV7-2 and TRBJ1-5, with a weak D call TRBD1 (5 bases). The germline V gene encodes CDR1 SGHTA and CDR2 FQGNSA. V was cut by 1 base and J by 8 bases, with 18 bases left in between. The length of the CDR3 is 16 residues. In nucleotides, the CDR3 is TGTGCCAGCAGCTTAGAGTCAAATGGAGGGGACGAGCCCCAGCATTTT. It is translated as CASSLESNGGDEPQHF.